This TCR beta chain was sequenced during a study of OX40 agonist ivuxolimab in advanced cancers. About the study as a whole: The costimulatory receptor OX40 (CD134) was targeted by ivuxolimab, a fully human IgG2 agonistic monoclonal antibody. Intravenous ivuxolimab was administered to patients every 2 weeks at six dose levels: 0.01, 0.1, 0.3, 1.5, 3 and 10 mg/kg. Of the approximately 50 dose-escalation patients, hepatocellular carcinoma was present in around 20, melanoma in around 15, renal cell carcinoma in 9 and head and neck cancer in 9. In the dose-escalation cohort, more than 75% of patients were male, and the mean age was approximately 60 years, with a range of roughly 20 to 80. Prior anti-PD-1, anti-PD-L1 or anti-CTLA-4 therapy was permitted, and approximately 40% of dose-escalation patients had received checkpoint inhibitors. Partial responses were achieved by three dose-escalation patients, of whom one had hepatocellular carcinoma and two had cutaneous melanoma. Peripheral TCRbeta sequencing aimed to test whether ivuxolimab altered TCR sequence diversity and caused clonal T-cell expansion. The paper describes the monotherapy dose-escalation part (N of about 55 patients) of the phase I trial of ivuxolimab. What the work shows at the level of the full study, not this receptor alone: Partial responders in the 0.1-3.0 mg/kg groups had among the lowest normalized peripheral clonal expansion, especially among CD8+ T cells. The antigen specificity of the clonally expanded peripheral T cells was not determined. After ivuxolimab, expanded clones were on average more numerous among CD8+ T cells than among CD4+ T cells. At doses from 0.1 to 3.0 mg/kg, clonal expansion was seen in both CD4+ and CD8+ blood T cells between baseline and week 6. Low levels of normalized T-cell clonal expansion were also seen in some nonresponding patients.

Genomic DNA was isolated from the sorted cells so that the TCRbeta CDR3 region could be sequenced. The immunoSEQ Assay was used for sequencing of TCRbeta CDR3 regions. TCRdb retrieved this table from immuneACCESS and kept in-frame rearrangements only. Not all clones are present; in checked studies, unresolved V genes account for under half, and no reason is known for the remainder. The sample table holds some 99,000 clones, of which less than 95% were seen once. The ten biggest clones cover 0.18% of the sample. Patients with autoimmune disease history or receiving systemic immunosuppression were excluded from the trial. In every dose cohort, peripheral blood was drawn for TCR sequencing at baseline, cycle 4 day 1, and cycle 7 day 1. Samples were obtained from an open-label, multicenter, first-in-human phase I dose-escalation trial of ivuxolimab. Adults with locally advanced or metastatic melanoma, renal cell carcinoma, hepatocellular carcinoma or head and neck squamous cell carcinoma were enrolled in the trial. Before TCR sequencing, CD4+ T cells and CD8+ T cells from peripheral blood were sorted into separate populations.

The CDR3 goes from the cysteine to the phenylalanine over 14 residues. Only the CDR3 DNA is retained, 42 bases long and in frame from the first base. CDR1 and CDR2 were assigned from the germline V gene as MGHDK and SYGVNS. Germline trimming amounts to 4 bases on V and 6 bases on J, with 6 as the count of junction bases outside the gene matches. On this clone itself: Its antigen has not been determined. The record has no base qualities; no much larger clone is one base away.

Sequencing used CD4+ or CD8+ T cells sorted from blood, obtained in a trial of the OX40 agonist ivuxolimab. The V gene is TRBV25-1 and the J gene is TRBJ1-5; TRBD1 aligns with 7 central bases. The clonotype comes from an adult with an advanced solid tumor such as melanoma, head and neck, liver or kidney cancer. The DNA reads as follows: TGTGCCAGCAGTGGACAGGGAACCCCTCAGCCCCAGCATTTT. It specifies CASSGQGTPQPQHF.